Listed below are T cell receptor beta chains from one sample, sequenced in a study of cytomegalovirus exposure and HLA in healthy donors. Produced via immunoSEQ multiplex PCR; TCRdb's table is partial and in-frame only. The sample has 150,000 or so clones; 77% are singletons. The specimen was PBMCs. All receptors derive from a male donor in good health and CMV-seronegative. CDR3s include the opening cysteine and the closing phenylalanine or tryptophan. A D gene is named only where the DNA matches it firmly. A clone size is listed for some rows: how often the clone was seen (once, few, many), or a class if it is expanded.

>TRBV7-3|TRBJ2-7|.|once
TGTGCCAGCAGCTTGTACAGGAACTCCTACGAGCAGTACTTC
CASSLYRNSYEQYF
>TRBV6-1|TRBJ1-2|TRBD1|few
TGTGCCAGCAGGGGACAGAAAGGGGACTATGGCTACACCTTC
CASRGQKGDYGYTF
>TRBV27|TRBJ1-1|.|few
TGTGCCAGCAGTTTACGGGAAGGGGGAAAGAGCACTGAAGCTTTCTTT
CASSLREGGKSTEAFF
>TRBV19|TRBJ2-1|.|.
TGTGCCAGTGGCGGGGGCACTCTTGGGAATGAGCAGTTCTTC
CASGGGTLGNEQFF
>TRBV9|TRBJ2-1|.|.
TGTGCCAGCAGCGTCGGGGACAATGAGCAGTTCTTC
CASSVGDNEQFF
>TRBV28|TRBJ2-7|.|.
TGTGCCAGCAGTCTCCCCCCCTACGAGCAGTACTTC
CASSLPPYEQYF
>TRBV28|TRBJ1-2|TRBD1|.
TGTGCCAGCAGTTCCCGGACAGGGCCCAACTATGGCTACACCTTC
CASSSRTGPNYGYTF
>TRBV5-1|TRBJ1-2|TRBD1|.
TGCGCCAGCAGCCGGGACAGTAACTATGGCTACACCTTC
CASSRDSNYGYTF
>TRBV5-3|TRBJ2-1|.|.
TGTGCCAGAAGCCCGGCCGCGGGGTACAATGAGCAGTTCTTC
CARSPAAGYNEQFF
>TRBV5-3|TRBJ1-2|.|.
TGTGCCAGAAGCCTTTTTGTAGGGGCTTCCGGCTACACCTTC
CARSLFVGASGYTF
>TRBV4-1|TRBJ2-3|TRBD2|.
TGCGCCAGCAGCCAAGATGCTAGCGGTACAGATACGCAGTATTTT
CASSQDASGTDTQYF
>TRBV19|TRBJ2-7|TRBD1|.
TGTGCCAGTAGTATTCCCCGGGACAGGAATACAATCTCCTACGAGCAGTACTTC
CASSIPRDRNTISYEQYF
>TRBV11-2|TRBJ1-5|TRBD1|.
TGTGCCTGCATCTTAGGGGGGACAGGGACCCGCCTTAGCAATCAGCCCCAGCATTTT
CACILGGTGTRLSNQPQHF
>TRBV14|TRBJ2-7|TRBD2|.
TGTGCCAGCAGCCAAGTCGGGACTAGCGGGGGCGAGCAGTACTTC
CASSQVGTSGGEQYF
>TRBV7-2|TRBJ1-5|.|.
TGTGCCAGCAGCTTTCAGGGAGGACAGCCCCAGCATTTT
CASSFQGGQPQHF
>TRBV9|TRBJ2-2|TRBD2|.
TGTGCCAGCAGCGTAGGACTAGCGGGGGGGCCGTTTGCCGGGGAGCTGTTTTTT
CASSVGLAGGPFAGELFF
>TRBV29-1|TRBJ2-7|TRBD2|.
TGCAGCGTTAATCCCGGGACTAGCGGGAGCTACGAGCAGTACTTC
CSVNPGTSGSYEQYF
>TRBV11-2|TRBJ2-7|TRBD2|few
TGTGCCAGCAGCTTATTCCCGGGGGGAAGCTCCTACGAGCAGTACTTC
CASSLFPGGSSYEQYF
>TRBV18|TRBJ2-3|TRBD1|.
TGTGCCAGCCTCCCCGGGACAGGGATAGATACGCAGTATTTT
CASLPGTGIDTQYF
>TRBV18|TRBJ2-7|.|.
TGTGCCAGCTCTGAAGACAGTCAAAGCTCCTACGAGCAGTACTTC
CASSEDSQSSYEQYF
>TRBV7-7|TRBJ2-2|.|once
TGTGCTAGCAGCTTAACCAGGGTGAACACCGGGGAGCTGTTTTTT
CASSLTRVNTGELFF
>TRBV14|TRBJ2-1|TRBD1|.
TGTGCCAGCAGCCACGCGGACAGGGCGGGCTCCTACAATGAGCAGTTCTTC
CASSHADRAGSYNEQFF
>TRBV7-9|TRBJ1-2|.|.
TGTGCCAGCAGCTTACGGCAGGGCCCTTTGGGCTATGGCTACACCTTC
CASSLRQGPLGYGYTF
>TRBV10-3|TRBJ2-1|TRBD1|once
TGTGCCATCAGTGAGTCGGGGTGGGGGACAGAGTACAATGAGCAGTTCTTC
CAISESGWGTEYNEQFF
>TRBV7-2|TRBJ2-7|TRBD2|.
TGTGCCAGCAGCAAACTAGCGGGGGGGATCGTCTACGAGCAGTACTTC
CASSKLAGGIVYEQYF
>TRBV7-3|TRBJ2-3|TRBD2|.
TGTGCCAGCAGCCCCAGACTAGCGGGGGTGCTAGTCAATGCGTATACGCAGTATTTT
CASSPRLAGVLVNAYTQYF
>TRBV7-2|TRBJ2-1|TRBD2|.
TGTGCCAGCAGCCGGGCTGGGGCGCGGGAGGCCTACAATGAGCAGTTCTTC
CASSRAGAREAYNEQFF
>TRBV2|TRBJ1-5|TRBD1|.
TGTGCCAGCAGTGGAACAGGGGGGGATCAGCCCCAGCATTTT
CASSGTGGDQPQHF
>TRBV7-2|TRBJ1-4|.|.
TGTGCCAGCAGCTTAAGTCGGGGAATTAATGAAAAACTGTTTTTT
CASSLSRGINEKLFF
>TRBV7-3|TRBJ2-5|TRBD2|.
TGTGCCAGCAGCTTAGGAGTTAGCGGGGTTCAAGAGACCCAGTACTTC
CASSLGVSGVQETQYF
>TRBV6-4|TRBJ2-2|.|few
TGTGCCAGCAGTGCCAGGGATCCAAACACCGGGGAGCTGTTTTTT
CASSARDPNTGELFF
>TRBV11-2|TRBJ2-5|.|.
TGTGCCAGCAGCGTCGACAGGTTTAGGGCGTACTTC
CASSVDRFRAYF
>TRBV9|TRBJ2-7|.|once
TGTGCCAGCAGCGTAGTGGAGAGCTCCTACGAGCAGTACTTC
CASSVVESSYEQYF
>TRBV19|TRBJ2-7|TRBD1|.
TGTGCCAGTAGTTCTCCCGGGACAGGGTATTACGAGCAGTACTTC
CASSSPGTGYYEQYF
>TRBV29-1|TRBJ2-7|.|.
TGCAGCGTTGTTGGTACCCCCGCCTACGAGCAGTACTTC
CSVVGTPAYEQYF